The 18 T cell receptor beta chains in this list originate from one sample, sequenced in a study of T cells in Graves' hyperthyroidism and ophthalmopathy (dated by TCRdb to between 2018 and 2021). Libraries were made using multiplex PCR. The sequencer was an Illumina HiSeq 2000. TCR beta CDR3 regions were amplified from RNA transcripts. The TCR CDR3 was subjected to a first round of RT-PCR using the HTBI primer set and the Qiagen OneStep RT-PCR kit. TCRdb applied fastp at Q25 and MiXCR to the public reads, then kept only in-frame beta chains. Rows are combined by CDR3 protein, so each entry shows the most common genes and DNA. The sample table shows fewer than 700,000 distinct CDR3 sequences, and 15% to 20% are seen once. The ten largest clones take up under 20% of the sample. Sequencing was done on a sample of blood. The source is a woman under 30 with Graves' ophthalmopathy.

This clonotype was found many times. V usage is TRBV5-6 and J usage is TRBJ2-5, with D unresolved. Germline V lookup: CDR1 SGHDT, CDR2 YYEEEE. Between the trimmed V and J ends, which lost 3 bases and 0 bases, there was a span of 3 bases. This CDR3 spans 12 amino acids. The CDR3 loop is CASSWNQETQYF. DNA of the CDR3: TGTGCCAGCAGCTGGAACCAAGAGACCCAGTACTTC.

The table lists this clonotype with many counts. J is TRBJ1-2 and V is TRBV7-8; tentative D call: TRBD1 (6 bases). The CDR3 covers 15 residues. Germline values: CDR1 SGHVS, CDR2 FQNEAQ. V was clipped by 3 bases and J by 4 bases, with 15 bases between them. The CDR3 protein is CASSFGRGRGYGYTF. The CDR3, as DNA: TGTGCCAGCAGCTTCGGTCGGGGGCGGGGCTATGGCTACACCTTC.

This clonotype occurred many times. The chain has TRBV2 and TRBJ1-4; maybe TRBD1 (6 bases). Looked up from germline, CDR1 is SNHLY and CDR2 is FYNNEI. The CDR3 runs 15 residues. Trimming took 0 bases from V and 7 from J, leaving 12 bases between them. For the CDR3, the DNA is TGTGCCAGCAGTGAAGCGCTGGAAGGGGGTGAAAAACTGTTTTTT. Encoded protein: CASSEALEGGEKLFF. Using reference TRBV2 and TRBJ1-4 for the parts outside the CDR3, the full variable domain is EPEVTQTPSHQVTQMGQEVILRCVPISNHLYFYWYRQILGQKVEFLVSFYNNEISEKSEIFDDQFSVERPDGSNFTLKIRSTKLEDSAMYFCASSEALEGGEKLFFGSGTQLSVL.

The V call is TRBV6-2 or TRBV6-3, the J call TRBJ1-1, with 7 nucleotides matching TRBD1. This CDR3 comprises 14 residues. Germline CDR1 is MNHEY and CDR2 is SVGEGT. V lost 7 bases to trimming and J lost 0 bases; unmatched junction nucleotides: 5. The CDR3: CASTGQDMNTEAFF. The CDR3 nucleotides are TGTGCCAGCACCGGACAGGACATGAACACTGAAGCTTTCTTT.

V and J are TRBV20-1 and TRBJ2-3; 14 positions agree with TRBD2. The CDR3 contains 18 residues. The germline CDR1 and CDR2 sequences are DFQATT and SNEGSKA (reference sequence). J lost 3 bases, V lost 3 bases, and 11 bases had no gene match. As DNA, the CDR3 is TGCAGTGCTAGTTCGAGACTAGCGGGAGGGCTTTTGACAGATACGCAGTATTTT. Its protein product is CSASSRLAGGLLTDTQYF.

The table lists this clonotype with many counts. The chain is built from TRBV5-1 and TRBJ2-1; no clear D gene. V shed 0 bases and J shed 1 base, with 8 bases lying between them. Germline-derived CDR1 and CDR2 are SGHRS and YFSETQ. The CDR3 runs 15 residues. For the CDR3, the DNA is TGCGCCAGCAGCTTGGCCGCGGAATCCTACAATGAGCAGTTCTTC. It yields the protein CASSLAAESYNEQFF.

This clonotype was counted ten times or more. The gene calls are TRBV9 and TRBJ2-7, with D unclear. V was pared by 0 bases and J by 2 bases, with 9 bases between. Germline V gene lookup returns CDR1 SGDLS and CDR2 YYNGEE. The CDR3 has 14 residues. CDR3 nucleotide sequence: TGTGCCAGCAGCGTAGCTCCAGGCACCTACGAGCAGTACTTC. Its translation: CASSVAPGTYEQYF.

This clonotype has at least ten counts. This rearrangement joins TRBV7-9 to TRBJ2-7, with TRBD1 matching over 10 bases. CDR1 is SEHNR, CDR2 FQNEAQ, per germline (reference sequence). Trimming removed 2 bases from V and 2 bases from J; junction bases left unmatched: 6. The CDR3 loop spans 16 amino acids. CDR3 nucleotides: TGTGCCAGCAGCTTAAGGGACAGGGGCCTTACCTACGAGCAGTACTTC. Its translation: CASSLRDRGLTYEQYF.

This clonotype has only a few counts. The J gene is TRBJ1-3, the V gene TRBV5-6; 7 bases agree with TRBD1. The V gene's germline CDR1 is SGHDT and CDR2 YYEEEE. CDR3 length: 15 residues. Trimming removed 5 bases from V and 0 bases from J; junction bases left unmatched: 5. The CDR3 DNA sequence: TGTGCCAGCAGTGGGGACAGACTCTCTGGAAACACCATATATTTT. This sequence encodes CASSGDRLSGNTIYF.

Regarding this clonotype: This may stem from a read error, because a much larger clone lies one nucleotide away. The V call is TRBV12-3 or TRBV12-4, the J call TRBJ2-2, with 12 bases that match TRBD2. The CDR3 loop spans 19 amino acids. V lost 5 bases and J lost 0; bases outside the gene matches: 10. CDR3 in DNA: TGTGCCAGCAGTCGCTTGGCTAGCGGGAGGGCCGCGAACACCGGGGAGCTGTTTTTT. As protein: CASSRLASGRAANTGELFF.

Regarding this clonotype: A single base separates this from a much larger clone, so it may be a read error. The CDR3 spells CVSREGDTPNTEAFF. In DNA, the CDR3 is TGTGTCAGTAGAGAAGGGGACACACCGAACACTGAAGCTTTCTTT. V and J are TRBV19 and TRBJ1-1; a weak D match, TRBD1 (6 bases). This CDR3 contains 15 residues. Germline CDR1 reads LNHDA; CDR2 reads SQIVND (reference sequence).

This clonotype was seen a handful of times. The chain combines TRBV10-3 with TRBJ1-1; TRBD1 agrees at 10 bases. V was clipped by 6 bases and J by 3 bases; unmatched bases: 7. Germline loops: CDR1 ENHRY, CDR2 SYGVKD. CDR3 length: 15 residues. CDR3 in DNA: TGTGCCATCAGGGTTAGGGACAGGGGCGACACTGAAGCTTTCTTT. It translates to CAIRVRDRGDTEAFF.

This clonotype was recorded at least ten times. J is TRBJ1-1 and V is TRBV12-3 or TRBV12-4, with unresolved D. CDR3 length: 13 residues. V was clipped by 2 bases and J by 1 base, with 5 bases between them. In DNA, the CDR3 is TGTGCCAGCAGTTTACAACAGAACACTGAAGCTTTCTTT. Its translation is CASSLQQNTEAFF.

This clonotype was recorded a few times. The rearrangement links TRBV30 to TRBJ2-2, with 12 bases identical to TRBD2. Per the germline V gene, CDR1 is GTSNPN and CDR2 is SVGIG (reference sequence). V dropped 3 bases and J dropped 4; count of bases not matched to a gene: 18. CDR3 length: 20 amino acids. This CDR3 reads CAWRNIRTSGITAPTGELFF. The CDR3 DNA reads as TGTGCCTGGAGGAATATCAGGACTAGCGGGATAACGGCGCCCACCGGGGAGCTGTTTTTT.

The chain joins TRBV19 to TRBJ1-2; D remains ambiguous. CDR1 and CDR2 (germline): LNHDA, SQIVND (reference sequence). V was shortened by 11 bases and J by 1 base, with 11 bases between the two germline ends. The CDR3 runs 12 residues. CDR3 residues: CAAGRINYGYTF. As DNA, the CDR3 is TGTGCCGCCGGACGGATTAACTATGGCTACACCTTC.

The chain is built from TRBV7-2 and TRBJ2-3; 11 nucleotides match TRBD2. V was pared by 1 base and J by 0 bases, with 3 bases of the junction left unmatched. This CDR3 region has 17 residues. The germline gives CDR1 SGHTA, CDR2 FQGNSA. The CDR3 spells CASSLGLAGPSTDTQYF. CDR3 DNA: TGTGCCAGCAGCTTAGGACTAGCGGGACCTAGCACAGATACGCAGTATTTT.

This clonotype was observed at least ten times. This chain links TRBV18 with TRBJ2-7; the match to TRBD2 covers 7 bases. With 6 bases clipped from V and 2 bases from J, the junction kept 7 bases outside the gene matches. The CDR3 is 14 amino acids. Per germline, CDR1 KGHSH and CDR2 LQKENI. The CDR3 is CASSTGDYAYEQYF. Written as DNA, the CDR3 is TGTGCCAGCTCGACTGGGGACTACGCCTACGAGCAGTACTTC.

The rearrangement joins TRBV28 to TRBJ1-5, with 7 bases that match TRBD1. CDR1 is MDHEN and CDR2 is SYDVKM in the germline V gene. After removal of 2 bases from V and 2 bases from J, the junction contained 6 bases not matched to a gene. The CDR3 has 16 amino acids. CDR3 sequence reads: CASSLQGGLGNQPQHF. DNA for the CDR3: TGTGCCAGCAGTTTACAGGGGGGATTGGGCAATCAGCCCCAGCATTTT.